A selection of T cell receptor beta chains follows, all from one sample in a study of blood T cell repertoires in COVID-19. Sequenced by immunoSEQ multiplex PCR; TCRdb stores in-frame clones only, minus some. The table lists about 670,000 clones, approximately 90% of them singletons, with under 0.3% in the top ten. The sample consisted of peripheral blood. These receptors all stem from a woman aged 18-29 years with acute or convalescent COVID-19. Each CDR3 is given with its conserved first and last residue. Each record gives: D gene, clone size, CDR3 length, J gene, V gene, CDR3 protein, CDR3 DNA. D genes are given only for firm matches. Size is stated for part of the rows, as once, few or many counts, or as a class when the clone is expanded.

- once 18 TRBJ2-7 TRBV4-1 CASSQGAGLRARGNEQYF TGCGCCAGCAGCCAAGGGGCAGGGTTAAGGGCTAGGGGCAACGAGCAGTACTTC
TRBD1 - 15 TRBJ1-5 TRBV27 CASRIQGFGNQPQHF TGTGCCAGCAGAATACAGGGGTTCGGCAATCAGCCCCAGCATTTT
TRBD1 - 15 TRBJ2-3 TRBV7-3 CASSSRQGISDTQYF TGTGCCAGCAGCAGCCGACAGGGGATCTCGGATACGCAGTATTTT
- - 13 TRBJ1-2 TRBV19 CASSYHTNYGYTF TGTGCCAGTAGTTATCACACTAACTATGGCTACACCTTC
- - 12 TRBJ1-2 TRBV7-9 CASRGQSRGYTF TGTGCCAGCCGTGGACAGTCTCGTGGCTACACCTTC
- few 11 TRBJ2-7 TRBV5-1 CASSLGAEQYF TGCGCCAGCAGCTTGGGAGCCGAGCAGTACTTC
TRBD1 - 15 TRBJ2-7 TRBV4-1 CASSQATGDPYEQYF TGCGCCAGCAGCCAAGCGACAGGGGACCCCTACGAGCAGTACTTC
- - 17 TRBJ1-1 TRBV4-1 CASSQASTGDGNTEAFF TGCGCCAGCAGCCAAGCCAGTACGGGGGATGGGAACACTGAAGCTTTCTTT
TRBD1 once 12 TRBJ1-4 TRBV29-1 CSVGQGYEKLFF TGCAGCGTTGGACAGGGTTATGAAAAACTGTTTTTT
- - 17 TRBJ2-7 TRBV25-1 CASSELPRLGFPYEQYF TGTGCCAGCAGTGAATTACCCCGACTAGGCTTTCCCTACGAGCAGTACTTC
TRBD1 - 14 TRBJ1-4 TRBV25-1 CASKPGQGDEKLFF TGTGCCAGCAAACCGGGACAGGGAGATGAAAAACTGTTTTTT
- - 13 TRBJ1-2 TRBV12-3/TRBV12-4 CASSLGADYGYTF TGTGCCAGCAGTTTGGGGGCTGACTATGGCTACACCTTC
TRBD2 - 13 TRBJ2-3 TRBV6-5 CAIASGDVDTQYF TGTGCCATAGCTAGCGGGGATGTGGATACGCAGTATTTT
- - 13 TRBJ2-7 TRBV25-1 CASSSRGKTEQYF TGTGCCAGCAGCTCCCGGGGTAAAACTGAGCAGTACTTC
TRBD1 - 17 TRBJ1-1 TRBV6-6 CASSLLGRGRSITEAFF TGTGCCAGCAGTCTCCTCGGCAGGGGGCGCAGTATAACTGAAGCTTTCTTT
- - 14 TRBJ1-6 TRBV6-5 CASDTSSYNSPLHF TGTGCCAGCGATACGAGCTCCTATAATTCACCCCTCCACTTT
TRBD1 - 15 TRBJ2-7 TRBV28 CASSWDRPTFGEQYF TGTGCCAGCAGTTGGGACAGGCCCACCTTTGGGGAGCAGTACTTC
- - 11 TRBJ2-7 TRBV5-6 CASSSEVEQYF TGTGCCAGCAGCTCGGAGGTCGAGCAGTACTTC
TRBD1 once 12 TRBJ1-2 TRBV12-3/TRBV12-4 CASIQGIDGYTF TGTGCCAGCATACAGGGGATCGATGGCTACACCTTC
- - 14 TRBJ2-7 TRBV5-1 CASSLRQDFYEQYF TGCGCCAGCAGCCTTAGACAGGATTTCTACGAGCAGTACTTC
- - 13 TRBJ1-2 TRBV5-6 CASSLALGTGYTF TGTGCCAGCAGCTTGGCCTTGGGAACAGGGTACACCTTC
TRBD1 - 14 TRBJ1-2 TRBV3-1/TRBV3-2 CASSQPSTGGGYTF TGTGCCAGCAGCCAACCCTCGACAGGGGGAGGCTACACCTTC
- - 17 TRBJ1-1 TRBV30 CAWSVLFSDTPSREAFF TGTGCCTGGAGTGTACTCTTCTCGGACACTCCAAGCCGTGAAGCTTTCTTT
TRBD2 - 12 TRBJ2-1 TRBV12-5 CASTILAHEQFF TGTGCTAGTACTATACTAGCGCATGAGCAGTTCTTC
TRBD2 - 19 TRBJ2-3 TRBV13 CASSRLHSSGETWTDTQYF TGTGCCAGCAGCCGCCTCCATTCTAGCGGGGAAACTTGGACAGATACGCAGTATTTT
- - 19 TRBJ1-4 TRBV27 CASSFRVPGHPTTNEKLFF TGTGCCAGCAGTTTTAGGGTTCCGGGACACCCTACAACTAATGAAAAACTGTTTTTT
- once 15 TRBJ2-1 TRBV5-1 CASSLGVRSYNEQFF TGCGCCAGCAGCTTGGGAGTCAGGTCTTACAATGAGCAGTTCTTC
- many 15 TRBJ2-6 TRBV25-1 CASSEWGDGANVLTF TGTGCCAGCAGTGAATGGGGCGATGGGGCCAACGTCCTGACTTTC
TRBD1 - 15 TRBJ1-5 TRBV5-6 CASSSGGTSYQPQHF TGTGCCAGCAGCTCAGGGGGAACCTCCTATCAGCCCCAGCATTTT
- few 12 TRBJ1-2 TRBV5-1 CASSSGLGGYTF TGCGCCAGCAGCTCAGGGTTAGGTGGCTACACCTTC
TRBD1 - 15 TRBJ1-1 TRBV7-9 CASSRPDRGLTEAFF TGTGCCAGCAGCCGGCCTGACAGGGGTTTGACTGAAGCTTTCTTT
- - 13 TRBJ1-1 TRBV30 CAWRTQGNTEAFF TGTGCCTGGCGCACCCAGGGTAACACTGAAGCTTTCTTT
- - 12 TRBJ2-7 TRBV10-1 CASSSDNYEQYF TGCGCCAGCAGTTCGGACAACTACGAGCAGTACTTC
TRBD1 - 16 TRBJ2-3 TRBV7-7 CASTPLWDRGTDTQYF TGTGCCAGCACCCCCCTCTGGGACAGGGGGACAGATACGCAGTATTTT
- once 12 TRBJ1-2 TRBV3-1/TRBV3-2 CASSQGSRGYTF TGTGCCAGCAGCCAAGGTAGTCGCGGCTACACCTTC
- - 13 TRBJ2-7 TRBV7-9 CASSGRVTYEQYF TGTGCCAGCAGCGGGCGGGTGACGTACGAGCAGTACTTC
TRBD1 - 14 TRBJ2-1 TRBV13 CASSSRTGGNEQFF TGTGCCAGCAGCTCCCGGACAGGGGGCAATGAGCAGTTCTTC
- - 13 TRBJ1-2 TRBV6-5 CASSYGPGGGYTF TGTGCCAGCAGTTATGGACCCGGCGGGGGCTACACCTTC
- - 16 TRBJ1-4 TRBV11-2 CASSKRQTATNEKLFF TGTGCCAGCAGCAAACGACAGACTGCAACTAATGAAAAACTGTTTTTT
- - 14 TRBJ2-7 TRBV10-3 CAISPERRGYEQYF TGTGCCATCAGCCCTGAAAGAAGGGGTTACGAGCAGTACTTC
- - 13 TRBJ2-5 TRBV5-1 CASSLSPGETQYF TGCGCCAGCAGCTTGTCACCCGGAGAGACCCAGTACTTC
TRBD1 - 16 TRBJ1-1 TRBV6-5 CASSYRGDRVRTEAFF TGTGCCAGCAGTTACAGGGGGGACAGGGTTAGGACTGAAGCTTTCTTT
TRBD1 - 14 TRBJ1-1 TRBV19 CASRETGSNTEAFF TGTGCCAGTAGGGAGACAGGGTCAAACACTGAAGCTTTCTTT
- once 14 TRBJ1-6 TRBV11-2 CASSLGPRNSPLHF TGTGCCAGCAGCTTAGGGCCAAGAAATTCACCCCTCCACTTT
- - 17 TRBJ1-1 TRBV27 CASSPLGGLMVGTEAFF TGTGCCAGCAGTCCACTCGGGGGGCTGATGGTAGGGACTGAAGCTTTCTTT
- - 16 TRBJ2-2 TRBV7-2 CASSFALASAGGELFF TGTGCCAGCAGCTTCGCTCTGGCCTCAGCGGGCGGGGAGCTGTTTTTT
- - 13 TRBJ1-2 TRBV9 CASSEQGVGGYTF TGTGCCAGCAGCGAACAGGGAGTGGGCGGCTACACCTTC
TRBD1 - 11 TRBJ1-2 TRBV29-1 CSVELGQEYTF TGCAGCGTTGAACTTGGACAGGAGTACACCTTC
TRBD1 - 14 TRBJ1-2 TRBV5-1 CASSEGQGDYGYTF TGCGCCAGCAGCGAAGGACAGGGGGACTATGGCTACACCTTC